The 3 T cell receptor beta chains below come from one sample, sequenced in a study of OX40 agonist ivuxolimab in advanced cancers. The data were produced by immunoSEQ multiplex PCR, yet TCRdb's version contains in-frame clones alone and is incomplete. The sample carries 35,000 to 55,000 clones, 70% to 90% recorded once. Sequenced material: CD4+ or CD8+ T cells sorted from blood, taken in a trial of the OX40 agonist ivuxolimab. The receptors shown here come from an adult with an advanced solid tumor such as melanoma, head and neck, liver or kidney cancer.

CDR3 in amino acids: CASSDTGRGNIQYF. The CDR3 DNA is TGCGCCAGCAGCGACACAGGGCGGGGAAACATTCAGTACTTC. The chain carries TRBV5-1 and TRBJ2-4; D may be TRBD1 or TRBD2 (6 bases each). The V gene lost 4 bases and the J gene lost 6 bases, with 14 bases spanning the gap. This CDR3 has 14 amino acids. The germline V gene has CDR1 SGHRS and CDR2 YFSETQ.

The chain combines TRBV5-8 with TRBJ1-4; 11 bases fit TRBD1. CDR3 length: 14 residues. Germline CDR1 and CDR2: SGHTS and YDEGEE. Trimming at V came to 4 bases and at J to 7 bases, leaving 3 bases not matched to a gene. The CDR3 coding sequence is TGTGCCAGCAGCCCGGGACAGGGGGTTGAAAAACTGTTTTTT. Protein: CASSPGQGVEKLFF.

V usage is TRBV4-1 and J usage is TRBJ2-7, with 12 bases identical to TRBD2. V trimming: 4 bases; J trimming: 7 bases; junction bases outside the gene matches: 17. Germline V lookup: CDR1 MGHRA, CDR2 YSYEKL. The CDR3 is 18 amino acids. CDR3 residues: CASSRLRGRTSGTGEQYF. The CDR3 bases are TGCGCCAGCAGCCGCCTACGAGGGAGGACTAGCGGGACGGGGGAGCAGTACTTC.